These 21 T cell receptor beta chains came from one sample sequenced in a study of read filtering for tumor transcriptome and immune sequencing. From approximately 400 ng of RNA, a library with molecular barcoded alpha/delta and beta/gamma adaptors was made. TCRdb reanalysed the reads using MiXCR and keeps one entry per CDR3 protein. Among 19,000 or so distinct CDR3 sequences listed, approximately 20% were seen once. The source material was a population of CD138-negative cells sorted from bone marrow. The receptor set was obtained from a donor at least 40 years old with multiple myeloma.

In its sample, this clonotype was seen a few times. The chain carries TRBV29-1 and TRBJ1-1; tentatively, D is TRBD1 (5 bases). The V and J ends lost 3 bases and 0 bases respectively, with 5 bases between them. This CDR3 region has 12 residues. In germline, CDR1 is SQVTM, CDR2 ANQGSEA. CDR3 region: CSVEGVNTEAFF. For the CDR3, the DNA is TGCAGCGTTGAGGGGGTGAACACTGAAGCTTTCTTT. Complete variable domain (other parts from reference TRBV29-1 and TRBJ1-1): SAVISQKPSRDICQRGTSLTIQCQVDSQVTMMFWYRQQPGQSLTLIATANQGSEATYESGFVIDKFPISRPNLTFSTLTVSNMSPEDSSIYLCSVEGVNTEAFFGQGTRLTVV.

The sample holds a few counts of this clonotype. The genes are TRBV28 and TRBJ1-2; 7 nucleotides align to TRBD1. J lost 1 base, V lost 7 bases, and 6 bases had no gene match. This CDR3 has 14 amino acids. The germline CDR1 and CDR2 sequences are MDHEN and SYDVKM. The CDR3, as DNA: TGTGCCAGCATCCGGGGACAGAATAACTATGGCTACACCTTC. Amino acid sequence: CASIRGQNNYGYTF.

Within the sample, this clonotype is medium-sized. The rearrangement joins TRBV20-1 to TRBJ1-1; D gene unclear. Deletions cut 0 bases from V and 5 bases from J, with 7 bases between. This CDR3 comprises 12 residues. Per the germline V gene, CDR1 is DFQATT and CDR2 is SNEGSKA (reference sequence). The CDR3 here is CSAREGITEAFF. Here the CDR3 DNA reads TGCAGTGCTAGAGAGGGGATTACTGAAGCTTTCTTT.

This chain uses TRBV6-6 with TRBJ1-5; D is uncertain. V gave up 2 bases and J gave up 2 bases, with 10 bases separating them. Germline values: CDR1 MNHNY, CDR2 SVGAGI (reference sequence). CDR3 length equals 15 residues. The CDR3 here is CASSYQGIGNQPQHF. The CDR3 coding sequence is TGTGCCAGCAGTTACCAAGGGATCGGCAATCAGCCCCAGCATTTT.

This clonotype was seen many times. The chain uses TRBV7-9 and TRBJ1-1; D gene ambiguous. The germline V gene has CDR1 SEHNR and CDR2 FQNEAQ (reference sequence). The CDR3 is 16 residues long. Trimming took 0 bases from V and 5 from J, leaving 16 bases between them. Written as DNA, the CDR3 is TGTGCCAGCAGCTTAGCGTTGAGGGAGGAGGGAACTGAAGCTTTCTTT. It translates to CASSLALREEGTEAFF.

There are many counts of this clonotype. The chain links TRBV28 to TRBJ2-2; D is possibly TRBD2 (5 bases). V lost 6 bases to trimming and J lost 1 base, with 21 bases between them. The CDR3 totals 18 residues. From germline, CDR1 is MDHEN and CDR2 SYDVKM. As DNA, the CDR3 is TGTGCCAGCAGGACTTATCTGCGTGAGGGAAGGAACACCGGGGAGCTGTTTTTT. This codes for CASRTYLREGRNTGELFF.

There are many counts of this clonotype. The rearrangement joins TRBV29-1 to TRBJ2-3; D gene uncertain. The CDR3 consists of 14 residues. The germline CDR1 and CDR2 sequences are SQVTM and ANQGSEA. V dropped 0 bases and J dropped 11 bases, with 18 bases sitting between them. CDR3 residues: CSVEEAITKRGQYF. The CDR3 bases are TGCAGCGTTGAAGAAGCGATTACTAAGCGTGGGCAGTATTTT.

This chain uses TRBV28 with TRBJ2-1; TRBD1 matches 10 bases. This CDR3 contains 14 residues. Germline lookup yields CDR1 MDHEN and CDR2 SYDVKM. The trim removed 9 bases at V and 8 bases at J, leaving 10 bases unmatched. The CDR3 DNA reads as TGTGCCAGTCCGACAGGGGGCGCGATGTATGAGCAGTTCTTC. It encodes CASPTGGAMYEQFF.

This clonotype was detected many times. The genes are TRBV2 and TRBJ2-1, with 8 nucleotides matching TRBD2. The germline V gene encodes CDR1 SNHLY and CDR2 FYNNEI. V shed 6 bases, J shed 4 bases, and the junction held 8 bases outside the gene matches. The CDR3 is 15 residues long. DNA of the CDR3: TGTGCCAGCAGGGAAACTAGCGGCGTTTACAATGAGCAGTTCTTC. Translation gives CASRETSGVYNEQFF. Filled out from reference TRBV2 and TRBJ2-1, the complete variable domain reads EPEVTQTPSHQVTQMGQEVILRCVPISNHLYFYWYRQILGQKVEFLVSFYNNEISEKSEIFDDQFSVERPDGSNFTLKIRSTKLEDSAMYFCASRETSGVYNEQFFGPGTRLTVL.

The V call is TRBV7-8, the J call TRBJ2-1, with no clear D. CDR1 and CDR2 (germline): SGHVS, FQNEAQ. The CDR3 is made up of 15 amino acids. V gave up 1 base and J gave up 2 bases, with 9 bases separating them. CDR3: CASSLELDTYNEQFF. The CDR3, as DNA: TGTGCCAGCAGCTTAGAATTAGATACCTACAATGAGCAGTTCTTC.

This clonotype was seen a handful of times. The chain joins TRBV5-1 to TRBJ2-1, with 7 positions matching TRBD1. CDR1 and CDR2 (germline): SGHRS, YFSETQ. Trimming at V came to 4 bases and at J to 11 bases, leaving 12 bases not matched to a gene. This CDR3 comprises 14 residues. This chain's CDR3 is CASSTQQGPGKQFF. CDR3 DNA sequence: TGCGCCAGCAGCACACAACAGGGGCCGGGGAAGCAGTTCTTC.

A few counts support this clonotype. V usage is TRBV7-8 and J usage is TRBJ2-5; D unclear. The germline V gene encodes CDR1 SGHVS and CDR2 FQNEAQ. Trimming took 1 base from V and 1 from J, leaving 10 bases between them. This CDR3 is 15 amino acids long. The CDR3 DNA reads as TGTGCCAGCAGCTTAGGACCGCGCTTCCAAGAGACCCAGTACTTC. It encodes CASSLGPRFQETQYF.

This clonotype was seen at least ten times. J is TRBJ2-5 and V is TRBV5-1; 7 bases are a match to TRBD2. The ends lost 4 bases at V and 5 bases at J; junction bases unmatched: 5. Germline V gives CDR1 SGHRS, CDR2 YFSETQ. The CDR3 contains 13 residues. The CDR3: CASSETSPETQYF. Written as DNA, the CDR3 is TGCGCCAGCAGCGAGACTAGCCCGGAGACCCAGTACTTC.

This clonotype counts as medium-sized. V and J are TRBV20-1 and TRBJ2-1, with D perhaps TRBD2 (6 bases). The germline V gene encodes CDR1 DFQATT and CDR2 SNEGSKA (reference sequence). The CDR3 covers 13 residues. V shed 7 bases and J shed 2 bases, with 12 bases lying between them. CDR3 protein: CSVRSSAYNEQFF. The CDR3 nucleotides are TGCAGTGTTAGGTCTAGCGCCTACAATGAGCAGTTCTTC.

On this clonotype itself: A much larger clone differs from this one at a single base, so this may be a read error. This sequence joins TRBV6-6 and TRBJ2-2; D ambiguous. This CDR3 region has 14 residues. Germline CDR1 and CDR2: MNHNY and SVGAGI (reference sequence). The V end lost 2 bases, the J end lost 7 bases, and 11 bases lay between the germline ends. The CDR3 region has the DNA TGTGCCAGCAGTTACCCGATCGACGGCGGGGAGCTGTTTTTT. It yields the protein CASSYPIDGGELFF.

In the case of this clonotype: One junction end disagrees with the germline gene, perhaps due to a read error. The rearrangement links TRBV4-3 to TRBJ1-1; tentatively, D is TRBD1 (5 bases). The CDR3 is made up of 14 amino acids. The V gene's germline CDR1 is LGHNA and CDR2 YSLEER. The CDR3: CANSQDRGGTEAFF. CDR3 coding DNA: TGCGCCAACAGCCAAGATCGTGGGGGGACTGAAGCTTTCTTT.

This clonotype has at least ten counts. The V and J genes are TRBV28 and TRBJ1-5, with no clear D. Trimming stripped 2 bases from V and 3 bases from J, with 11 bases between. The CDR3 sequence is 15 residues long. CDR1 MDHEN and CDR2 SYDVKM come from the germline V gene. In nucleotides, the CDR3 is TGTGCCAGCAGTTTACCGAAAAGTCACAATCAGCCCCAGCATTTT. This gives the protein CASSLPKSHNQPQHF.

This clonotype appeared many times. The genes are TRBV29-1 and TRBJ1-5, with D perhaps matching TRBD1 (5 bases). The CDR3 has 13 residues. CDR1 SQVTM and CDR2 ANQGSEA come from the germline V gene. The V and J ends lost 3 bases and 4 bases respectively, with 10 bases between them. CDR3 sequence reads: CSVDQGPNQPQHF. The CDR3 coding sequence is TGCAGCGTTGACCAGGGTCCAAATCAGCCCCAGCATTTT.

The genes are TRBV12-3 or TRBV12-4 and TRBJ2-1; D gene ambiguous. The CDR3 contains 12 residues. The germline V and J ends were trimmed by 6 bases and 9 bases, with 12 bases remaining between them. The CDR3 region has the DNA TGTGCCAGCAGATCCAGCGCCGGTGAGCAGTTCTTC. Translated, it gives CASRSSAGEQFF.

This clonotype was observed at least ten times. The chain combines TRBV7-9 with TRBJ2-1; unclear D gene. In germline, CDR1 is SEHNR, CDR2 FQNEAQ (reference sequence). Trimming removed 4 bases at V and 9 bases at J, with 7 bases between. CDR3 length: 11 residues. Here the CDR3 reads CASSSLGEQFF. The CDR3 DNA is TGTGCCAGCAGCTCGTTGGGTGAGCAGTTCTTC.

This clonotype was recorded many times. The rearrangement links TRBV29-1 to TRBJ2-7; 9 nucleotides line up with TRBD2. The CDR3 contains 11 residues. From germline, CDR1 is SQVTM and CDR2 ANQGSEA. V lost 6 bases and J lost 7; bases outside the gene matches: 4. CDR3 coding DNA: TGCAGCGTCGTAGCGGGAGCTGAGCAGTACTTC. This codes for CSVVAGAEQYF.